This T cell receptor beta chain was identified in a study of cytomegalovirus exposure and HLA in healthy donors. Germline values: CDR1 SGDLS, CDR2 YYNGEE. V was clipped by 2 bases and J by 3 bases, with 18 bases between them. This CDR3 comprises 17 residues. Primers for the PCR totalled 60 Vbeta and 13 Jbeta. Sequencing was performed with immunoSEQ multiplex PCR; in TCRdb, only in-frame clones are kept and a portion is missing. The sample lists 95,000 to 150,000 clones, around 72% occurring once. About this clone: The antigen is undetermined.

General observations from the study: TCR beta sequences reportedly predicted most subjects' HLA-A and HLA-B alleles accurately. Per a later analysis, HLA-associated TCR beta chains showed more clonal expansion than other, equally common TCR beta chains.

The receptor was isolated from a woman aged 45 to 65 in good health and CMV-seropositive. Sequenced: PBMCs. The rearrangement uses TRBV9 and TRBJ1-3, with a weak D call TRBD1 (6 bases). The CDR3 bases are TGTGCCAGCAGCGTTGATCCCGGGGGGCGCTTTGGAAACACCATATATTTT. The encoded protein is CASSVDPGGRFGNTIYF.